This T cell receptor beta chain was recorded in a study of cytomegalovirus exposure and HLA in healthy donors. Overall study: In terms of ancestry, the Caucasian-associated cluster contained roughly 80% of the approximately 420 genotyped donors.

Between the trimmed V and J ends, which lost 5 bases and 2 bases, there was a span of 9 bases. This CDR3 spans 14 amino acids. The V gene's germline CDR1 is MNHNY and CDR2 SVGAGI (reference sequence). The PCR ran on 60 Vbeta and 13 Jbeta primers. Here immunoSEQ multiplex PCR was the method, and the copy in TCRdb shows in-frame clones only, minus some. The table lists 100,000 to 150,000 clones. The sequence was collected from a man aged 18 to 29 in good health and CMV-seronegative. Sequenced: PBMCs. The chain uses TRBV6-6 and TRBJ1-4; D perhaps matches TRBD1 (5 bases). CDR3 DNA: TGTGCCAGCAGTCGCCAGGGTACTAATGAAAAACTGTTTTTT. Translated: CASSRQGTNEKLFF.